These 23 T cell receptor beta chains were all obtained from the same sample, sequenced in a study of blood T cell repertoires in COVID-19. Using immunoSEQ multiplex PCR, the repertoire was profiled, and TCRdb retains in-frame clones only, with some absent. The sample consists of more than 350,000 clones, about 90% of them appearing once. The sequencing input was peripheral blood. The receptor set was obtained from a woman in her 30s with COVID-19, enrolled during active disease.

Notes on this clone: Other DNA sequences in the sample encode the same CDR3. The V and J genes are TRBV11-2 and TRBJ2-3; TRBD1 matches 9 bases. The V and J ends lost 5 bases and 6 bases, in that order; junction bases with no gene match: 6. Germline V lookup: CDR1 SGHAT, CDR2 FQNNGV. The CDR3 is 14 residues long. For the CDR3, the DNA is TGTGCCAGCAGCGAAGGACAGGGGATGGATACGCAGTATTTT. This codes for CASSEGQGMDTQYF.

The chain couples TRBV7-9 to TRBJ1-5, with TRBD1 matching 8 bases. With 6 bases clipped from V and 7 bases from J, the junction kept 5 bases outside the gene matches. Germline CDR1 is SEHNR and CDR2 is FQNEAQ (reference sequence). This CDR3 spans 13 amino acids. DNA of the CDR3: TGTGCCAGCAGTTCGACAGGGGAACAGCCCCAGCATTTT. The encoded protein is CASSSTGEQPQHF.

This clone has more than one count but fewer than ten. The chain links TRBV5-1 to TRBJ2-3; maybe TRBD2 (6 bases). CDR3 length: 16 residues. Germline CDR1 SGHRS, CDR2 YFSETQ. V lost 3 bases and J 2 bases, leaving 16 bases between the germline ends. CDR3 loop: CASSSGVDYNTDTQYF. The CDR3 DNA is TGCGCCAGCAGCTCGGGGGTGGACTACAACACAGATACGCAGTATTTT.

Only one count was recorded for this clone. The chain is built from TRBV14 and TRBJ1-1; weak D call: TRBD1 (6 bases). In germline, CDR1 is SGHDN, CDR2 FVKESK. V lost 4 bases, J lost 4 bases, and 13 bases lay in between. The CDR3 is made up of 14 amino acids. The CDR3 here is CASSPRGVGTEAFF. DNA of the CDR3: TGTGCCAGCAGCCCCAGGGGAGTCGGCACTGAAGCTTTCTTT.

This clone was recorded a few times. V is TRBV27 and J is TRBJ1-2; TRBD1 agrees at 8 bases. J gave up 7 bases and V 0 bases, and 4 bases lay outside the gene matches. This CDR3 is 14 amino acids long. Germline V gives CDR1 MNHEY, CDR2 SMNVEV (reference sequence). This CDR3 is CASSLSTGESGYTF. The CDR3 coding sequence is TGTGCCAGCAGTTTATCGACAGGGGAATCTGGCTACACCTTC.

V is TRBV5-1 and J is TRBJ2-7, with TRBD1 identical over 8 bases. Germline lookup yields CDR1 SGHRS and CDR2 YFSETQ. Trimming cost V 4 bases and J 4 bases; bases outside gene matches: 19. This CDR3 region has 18 residues. The CDR3 loop reads CASSNNPGGRGNLYEQYF. The DNA for the CDR3 is TGCGCCAGCAGCAACAACCCAGGGGGCAGGGGTAACCTTTACGAGCAGTACTTC. The full variable domain, its missing parts supplied by reference TRBV5-1 and TRBJ2-7, is KAGVTQTPRYLIKTRGQQVTLSCSPISGHRSVSWYQQTPGQGLQFLFEYFSETQRNKGNFPGRFSGRQFSNSRSEMNVSTLELGDSALYLCASSNNPGGRGNLYEQYFGPGTRLTVT.

The gene calls are TRBV9 and TRBJ2-7; 12 bases line up with TRBD2. CDR1 SGDLS and CDR2 YYNGEE come from the germline V gene. V shed 4 bases and J 3 bases; nucleotides not matched to a gene: 11. The CDR3 spans 17 residues. The CDR3 protein is CASSPRAPSGGVYEQYF. The CDR3 nucleotides read TGTGCCAGCAGCCCGCGAGCCCCTAGCGGGGGGGTCTACGAGCAGTACTTC.

V and J are TRBV2 and TRBJ1-1, with D possibly matching TRBD1 (5 bases). V gave up 3 bases and J gave up 3 bases, with 17 bases separating them. Germline V lookup: CDR1 SNHLY, CDR2 FYNNEI. This CDR3 has 16 residues. CDR3 amino acids: CASSDVSAGLHTEAFF. CDR3 in DNA: TGTGCCAGCAGTGATGTGTCGGCAGGGTTACACACTGAAGCTTTCTTT.

This clone has only one observation. The DNA of the CDR3 is TGTGCCAGCAGTTGGGACAGGGGATCCTACGAGCAGTACTTC. Protein: CASSWDRGSYEQYF. The genes are TRBV6-5 and TRBJ2-7, with TRBD1 identical over 10 bases. V lost 4 bases and J lost 1; bases outside the gene matches: 1. CDR3 size: 14 residues. CDR1 and CDR2 (germline): MNHEY, SVGAGI.

This clone was detected only a few times. The V call is TRBV9, the J call TRBJ2-5; the D gene is possibly TRBD1 (7 bases). The CDR3 covers 17 residues. Trimming took 4 bases from V and 3 from J, leaving 22 bases between them. From germline, CDR1 is SGDLS and CDR2 YYNGEE. CDR3 region: CASSKSWGRGDKETQYF. The CDR3 DNA sequence: TGTGCCAGCAGCAAGAGCTGGGGCAGGGGGGATAAAGAGACCCAGTACTTC. The full variable domain, its missing parts supplied by reference TRBV9 and TRBJ2-5, is DSGVTQTPKHLITATGQRVTLRCSPRSGDLSVYWYQQSLDQGLQFLIQYYNGEERAKGNILERFSAQQFPDLHSELNLSSLELGDSALYFCASSKSWGRGDKETQYFGPGTRLLVL.

The rearrangement links TRBV6-5 to TRBJ1-2; maybe TRBD1 (5 bases). V shed 7 bases and J shed 6 bases, with 12 bases lying between them. CDR3 length: 12 amino acids. Germline V gives CDR1 MNHEY, CDR2 SVGAGI. The CDR3 DNA reads TGTGCCAGCACCAGCGGAGGGGATGGCTACACCTTC. Its protein product is CASTSGGDGYTF.

V and J are TRBV7-8 and TRBJ2-7; D is unclear. V was trimmed by 1 base and J by 6 bases, leaving 25 bases between them. The CDR3 totals 18 residues. Germline V CDR1 and CDR2: SGHVS, FQNEAQ. CDR3 sequence (DNA): TGTGCCAGCAGCTTAGTCGGTTCTGTCGCTAGTCTCCCTCGCGAGCAGTACGTC. Amino acids: CASSLVGSVASLPREQYV.

The CDR3 DNA reads as TGTGCCAGCAGTTTTGACTGGATTGCTGGCTACACCTTC. Protein: CASSFDWIAGYTF. The chain combines TRBV5-8 with TRBJ1-2; D remains unclear. This CDR3 is built from 13 residues. The germline CDR1 and CDR2 sequences are SGHTS and YDEGEE. V was shortened by 5 bases and J by 7 bases, with 15 bases between the two germline ends.

The chain links TRBV7-2 to TRBJ2-2; TRBD2 matches 9 bases. There are 15 residues in the CDR3. Trimming took 4 bases from V and 5 from J; bases not matched to a gene: 5. Germline assignment: CDR1 SGHTA and CDR2 FQGNSA. DNA of the CDR3: TGTGCCAGCAGCTCACTCGGACTAGCGACCGGGGAGCTGTTTTTT. This encodes CASSSLGLATGELFF.

This chain joins TRBV3-1 (or the pseudogene TRBV3-2) and TRBJ2-1; 16 positions agree with TRBD2. CDR3 size: 17 residues. The germline gives CDR1 LGHDT, CDR2 YNNKEL (reference sequence). The V segment lost 4 bases and the J segment 8 bases; nucleotides outside the gene matches: 8. Here the CDR3 DNA reads TGTGCCAGCAGCCTCGGGACTAGCGGGAGGGCCTCGCATGAGCAGTTCTTC. Its translation is CASSLGTSGRASHEQFF.

This clone was recorded once. This chain joins TRBV11-2 and TRBJ1-1; D is unresolved. Trimming removed 0 bases at V and 9 bases at J, with 11 bases between. The CDR3 is 13 amino acids. Looked up from germline, CDR1 is SGHAT and CDR2 is FQNNGV. CDR3 in amino acids: CASSLERGRKAFF. The CDR3 DNA follows: TGTGCCAGCAGCTTAGAACGCGGGCGAAAAGCTTTCTTT.

The V gene is TRBV29-1, the J gene TRBJ2-2; 8 bases line up with TRBD2. This CDR3 has 16 amino acids. The V gene's germline CDR1 is SQVTM and CDR2 ANQGSEA. V trimming: 0 bases; J trimming: 1 base; junction bases outside the gene matches: 4. The CDR3 sequence: CSVEEPGGRNTGELFF. The CDR3 nucleotides read TGCAGCGTTGAAGAACCGGGGGGGCGGAACACCGGGGAGCTGTTTTTT.

V is TRBV5-1 and J is TRBJ2-2; 11 nucleotides match TRBD2. The CDR3 loop spans 17 amino acids. V lost 1 base, J lost 5 bases, and 7 bases stayed unmatched. Germline V gives CDR1 SGHRS, CDR2 YFSETQ. CDR3 bases: TGCGCCAGCAGCTTGACCCATAGCGGGGGGGCAACCGGGGAGCTGTTTTTT. Its protein product is CASSLTHSGGATGELFF. Full variable domain (missing parts from reference TRBV5-1 and TRBJ2-2): KAGVTQTPRYLIKTRGQQVTLSCSPISGHRSVSWYQQTPGQGLQFLFEYFSETQRNKGNFPGRFSGRQFSNSRSEMNVSTLELGDSALYLCASSLTHSGGATGELFFGEGSRLTVL.

The chain joins TRBV6-5 to TRBJ2-7, with 8 bases identical to TRBD2. The CDR3 is made up of 13 amino acids. Germline lookup yields CDR1 MNHEY and CDR2 SVGAGI. V dropped 7 bases and J dropped 0; count of bases not matched to a gene: 2. CDR3 amino acids: CASIGGASYEQYF. The CDR3 DNA reads TGTGCCAGCATCGGGGGGGCCTCCTACGAGCAGTACTTC.

The J gene is TRBJ1-2, the V gene TRBV6-6, with 9 positions matching TRBD1. J gave up 0 bases and V 2 bases, and 4 bases lay outside the gene matches. From germline, CDR1 is MNHNY and CDR2 SVGAGI (reference sequence). This CDR3 has 16 amino acids. Written as DNA, the CDR3 is TGTGCCAGCAGTTACGACAGGGGGTCGGCTAACTATGGCTACACCTTC. Encoded protein: CASSYDRGSANYGYTF.

V and J are TRBV12-3 or TRBV12-4 and TRBJ1-2; D gene uncertain. The CDR3 spans 13 residues. V gave up 0 bases and J gave up 7 bases, with 9 bases separating them. CDR3 nucleotide sequence: TGTGCCAGCAGTTTAGCGTCCTGGAGTGGCTACACCTTC. This codes for CASSLASWSGYTF.

The V call is TRBV6-5, the J call TRBJ1-1; D not resolved. Germline V gene lookup returns CDR1 MNHEY and CDR2 SVGAGI. CDR3 length equals 13 residues. Trimming removed 4 bases at V and 0 bases at J, with 6 bases between. The CDR3 coding sequence is TGTGCCAGCAGTTTAGACATGAACACTGAAGCTTTCTTT. Amino acids: CASSLDMNTEAFF.

The rearrangement uses TRBV9 and TRBJ2-6, with D hard to call. The V gene's germline CDR1 is SGDLS and CDR2 YYNGEE. V shed 6 bases and J shed 0 bases, with 4 bases lying between them. The CDR3 consists of 13 residues. The CDR3 DNA reads as TGTGCCAGCACTCGCTCTGGGGCCAACGTCCTGACTTTC. Its protein product is CASTRSGANVLTF.